Below are 5 T cell receptor beta chains sequenced from a single sample in a study of T cell responses to AZD1222 COVID-19 vaccine. Assay used: immunoSEQ multiplex PCR; TCRdb lists only in-frame clones, some missing. The table has approximately 180,000 clones, almost 90% seen once. This specimen was peripheral blood, taken on day 0 of AZD1222 vaccination. These TCRs come from an adult in good health.

The genes are TRBV9 and TRBJ1-2, with a tentative D call TRBD1 (6 bases). The CDR3 extends over 12 amino acids. The ends were cut back, 0 bases at V and 9 bases at J, with 9 bases in the middle. Germline CDR1 and CDR2: SGDLS and YYNGEE. The CDR3 DNA reads TGTGCCAGCAGCGTAGCCGGGGGCAGCTACACCTTC. It specifies CASSVAGGSYTF.

CDR3 in DNA: TGTGCCAGCAGTAATGGGGGCCTGGAGACCCAGTACTTC. The encoded protein is CASSNGGLETQYF. The chain recombines TRBV6-2 or TRBV6-3 with TRBJ2-5; weak D call: TRBD1 (6 bases). This CDR3 contains 13 residues. The V gene lost 5 bases and the J gene lost 5 bases, with 12 bases spanning the gap. Germline CDR1 MNHEY, CDR2 SVGEGT.

The chain is built from TRBV18 and TRBJ2-7; TRBD1 agrees at 8 bases. This CDR3 has 15 amino acids. CDR1 and CDR2 (germline): KGHSH, LQKENI. The J segment lost 4 bases and the V segment lost 4 bases, leaving 9 bases of the junction unmatched. CDR3 nucleotides: TGTGCCAGCTCACACCGCCGACAGGGGAATTACGAGCAGTACTTC. It yields the protein CASSHRRQGNYEQYF.

This clone was recorded only once. In nucleotides, the CDR3 is TGTGCCAGTAGTATTAAACAGGGAGGGGCTCAGCCCCAGCATTTT. Residues: CASSIKQGGAQPQHF. The chain has TRBV19 and TRBJ1-5, with a weak D call TRBD1 (6 bases). Trimming removed 3 bases from V and 6 bases from J, with 15 bases in between. The CDR3 runs 15 residues. Germline CDR1 LNHDA, CDR2 SQIVND (reference sequence).

This chain uses TRBV5-4 with TRBJ1-4; D unclear. Looked up from germline, CDR1 is SGHNT and CDR2 is YYREEE (reference sequence). V shed 3 bases and J shed 8 bases, with 11 bases lying between them. The CDR3 is 13 residues long. The CDR3 DNA sequence: TGTGCCAGCAGCTCAACCGGACGGGAAAAACTGTTTTTT. It specifies CASSSTGREKLFF. The full variable domain, completed using reference TRBV5-4 and TRBJ1-4, is ETGVTQSPTHLIKTRGQQVTLRCSSQSGHNTVSWYQQALGQGPQFIFQYYREEENGRGNFPPRFSGLQFPNYSSELNVNALELDDSALYLCASSSTGREKLFFGSGTQLSVL.